This T cell receptor beta chain was retrieved from a study of cytomegalovirus exposure and HLA in healthy donors (dated by TCRdb to 2017 to 2019). Regarding the complete study: An earlier analysis of roughly 630 of the donors reported 250 to 300 Gb of sequence data and 100 million to 130 million unique TCR beta sequences from 150 million to 200 million T cells. A later analysis re-analyzed previously published TCR beta repertoires from several hundred donors and added high-resolution HLA genotyping to study TCR occurrence patterns. The study aimed to test whether signatures of past pathogen exposure could be identified by cataloging public T cell receptors. On average, about 240,000 unique TCR beta nucleotide sequences were sequenced per donor among 350 to 400 genotyped donors of the cohort, with roughly 18% of those sequences being non-productive. Using immunosequencing, the study profiled T cell repertoires from 500 to 800 subjects and related those repertoires to cytomegalovirus serostatus. An earlier analysis of 500 to 650 of the donors applied high-throughput TCR beta sequencing to assess whether each TCR beta V gene segment acted as functional or pseudogenic. About 310 gigabases of sequencing data and approximately 84 million unique TCR sequences were included in an early release covering roughly 600 HLA-typed donors. In addition to the first cohort of 500 to 850 subjects, a separate validation cohort of 130 or so different subjects was used. All discovery cohort repertoires had been generated using a single sequencing platform. Among the approximately 430 genotyped donors, about 85% belonged to the genetic ancestry cluster associated with self-reported Caucasian donors. Rather than drawing on any new phenotypic data, the later analysis identified candidate immune exposures from TCR beta sequences and the way those sequences occurred across donors. About 5 DR-DQ haplotypes were handled as single units for association and clustering, since linkage in the cohort was strong. Both class I and class II loci were covered by HLA typing, at four-digit resolution. Donor age, sex, ethnicity and CMV serostatus were compiled together with the repertoire data. To predict cytomegalovirus infection status, the study brought together high-throughput TCR immunosequencing, statistical association of individual TCRs with disease status, and machine learning. The number of typed donors differed by locus: about 620-640 for A, B, C, DRB1 and DQB1; some 540 for DQA1; 606 for DPA1; and around 490 for DPB1. A later genetic analysis used genome-wide SNP genotypes for about 55% of the 666 donors, treating that subset as a discovery cohort. The paper as a whole reports these results and caveats: In both the original and validation cohorts, the classifier was reported to diagnose cytomegalovirus status with high specificity and sensitivity. Specific HLA alleles were associated with some 15,000 TCR beta sequences at a false discovery rate of 0.05 in a later analysis. Presence/absence analyses assumed roughly uniform sequencing depth across donors, an assumption that may not hold. Most CMV-associated TCR beta chains appeared to be HLA-restricted in a later analysis, and the HLA associations seemed to be driven largely by CMV exposure. A later analysis found that HLA-associated TCR beta chains were more clonally expanded and had lower generation probabilities than equally common non-associated chains. In an earlier analysis of fewer than 750 of the donors, most TCR beta V segments were observed in productive rearrangements about 90% or about 30% of the time, broadly matching IMGT annotations. In a later analysis, several top co-occurrence clusters were reported to appear linked to parvovirus B19, influenza, CMV and Epstein-Barr virus. Because some donors lacked HLA typing at each locus, the association tests relied only on the typed subset. A group of highly shared sequence variants was considered likely to be a technical artifact of the sequencing pipeline. In vitro tests confirmed that a few of the cytomegalovirus-associated TCR beta chains recognize cytomegalovirus antigens. While some public TCRs were present in many individuals, most TCR sequences turned up only very rarely across donors. Some IMGT-functional V segments, including TRBV6-2 and TRBV6-3, could not be distinguished by the 87-base-pair reads and were therefore excluded. Correlated functional status among segregating V segments might reflect linkage disequilibrium, but an unknown experimental factor could not be ruled out. Because counts were too low, around 18 rarely observed V segments, including chromosome 9 orphons, were left out of the earlier analysis of approximately 580 of the donors. A total of 150 or so TCR beta chains were listed by the study as associated with cytomegalovirus. This cohort had only TCR beta chains sequenced, and the lack of alpha or paired-chain data limited which features could be detected. When HLA alleles, especially DR and DQ, strongly co-occurred, attributing TCR associations to individual alleles was difficult. For the cohort, immune exposure information was limited to CMV serostatus. A further reported finding was that TCR beta sequences accurately predicted the HLA-A and HLA-B alleles for most subjects in the first cohort. In a later genetic analysis, a missense DCLRE1C variant was associated with V-gene and J-gene trimming of TCR beta chains, and the association was replicated in an independent cohort. In a later analysis, the rate of TCR association differed among HLA loci, with DRB1 alleles having the most associated TCRs and HLA-C alleles having the fewest. It was suggested by the authors that the approach could potentially be generalized to other disease states and immunological phenotypes. A later genetic analysis reported fewer N-insertions in productive TCRs among donors in an Asian-associated ancestry cluster than the approximately 700-donor mean.

The cohort consisted of 670 or so healthy bone marrow donors. All cohort members were sampled while nominally healthy, although unrecorded immune exposures were likely present. The donor was CMV seronegative and was included in the group of several hundred seronegative cohort members. Each donor provided a peripheral blood sample, and peripheral blood mononuclear cells were used for TCR beta sequencing. Genomic DNA was extracted from the blood cell samples with the Qiagen DNeasy Blood Extraction Kit. As regards this clone: The target of this receptor is not known. A read error may produce the germline difference seen at one junction end.

Preparation of the library involved the immunoSEQ multiplex PCR assay. A mixture of 60 forward primers for TCR Vbeta segments and 13 reverse primers for TCR Jbeta segments was used in the multiplex PCR. The CDR3 region of rearranged TCR beta genes was amplified from genomic DNA with a multiplex PCR assay. Amplified TCR beta libraries were sequenced as 87-base-pair reads on the Illumina HiSeq System. The source study handled its data this way. In a later analysis, tens of millions of unique TCR beta chains were counted across the roughly 610 repertoires, and roughly 11 million of these chains were shared by at least two donors. To remove PCR and sequencing errors, raw reads were error-corrected and collapsed into unique sequences using a nearest-neighbor algorithm that merged closely related sequences. To assign V, D and J gene segments, CDR3 sequences were aligned to IMGT reference sequences. Each retained sequence needed at least a six-nucleotide match to both a V gene segment and a J gene segment. A rearrangement counted as productive if the CDR3 had no stop codons and remained in frame with V and J, and every other rearrangement counted as non-productive. Following IMGT convention, CDR3 was defined as the stretch from the second conserved V-encoded cysteine up to the conserved J-encoded phenylalanine. The earlier analysis of around 640 of the donors excluded sequences that lacked an unambiguous match to a single V gene segment. An earlier analysis of a few hundred of the donors classified V segments as functional when productive rearrangements were above 56.7% and as segregating when the standard deviation between donors was above 5%. A statistical classification framework was built to diagnose cytomegalovirus status from the catalog of TCR beta chain sequences. A later analysis assigned V and J genes by comparing TCR nucleotide sequences with IMGT/GENE-DB human TR gene sequences. Using the TCRdist pipeline, a later analysis assigned CDR3 sequences along with most-parsimonious VDJ recombination scenarios. In a later analysis, each TCR beta chain was defined by its CDR3 amino acid sequence together with its V-gene family, and reads lacking a unique V-gene family were excluded. As a way to deal with suspected cross-contamination and a sequencing artifact, a later analysis dropped 592 nucleotide sequences that were highly shared and had low generation probability. In a later analysis, a clonal expansion index was calculated for each public chain from normalized within-repertoire ranks of inferred template counts. In a later analysis, generation probabilities were computed with a VDJ recombination model fitted to out-of-frame rearrangements, and the resulting probabilities were checked against IGoR. In a later analysis, hypergeometric tests were used to score TCR-TCR, TCR-HLA and TCR-CMV co-occurrence, with a repertoire-size bias correction applied to TCR pairs. False discovery rates were estimated in a later analysis by permuting HLA or CMV assignments 20 times. A later analysis grouped co-occurring TCRs with DBSCAN, adding TCRdist sequence similarity when clustering within HLA-allele-positive subsets. Repertoires with fewer than 30,000 or more than 120,000 public chains, plus five repertoires with anomalous nucleotide sharing, were excluded from co-occurrence clustering. This is the immuneACCESS table as TCRdb keeps it, with only in-frame sequences that have V and J called. A part of the clones is gone; compared with another copy, unresolved V genes explain less than half, and the rest is unexplained. Clonal size and the V and J genes are those of that table, whereas D and trimming came from the DNA. The sample records about 170,000 clones, 60% to 85% of which are singletons. The ten biggest clones cover around 0.71% of the sample.

CDR3 length: 13 amino acids, cysteine to phenylalanine. Of the read, only the CDR3 DNA is kept; its 39 bases are in frame from base 1. CDR1 SSHAT and CDR2 FNYEAQ were looked up in the germline V gene (reference sequence). The sample taken for sequencing was PBMCs. The TCR was taken from a female donor in good health and CMV-seronegative. The chain uses TRBV7-7 and TRBJ2-7; TRBD2 is a possible D gene, resting on 5 matching bases. The CDR3 region: CASSPGIDYEQYF. In nucleotides, the sequence is TGTGCTAGCAGTCCCGGGATTGACTACGAGCAGTACTTC.